This TCR beta chain appears in the sequencing data of a study of cytomegalovirus exposure and HLA in healthy donors. Generated by immunoSEQ multiplex PCR, the TCRdb table keeps only in-frame clones and is missing some. The top ten hold roughly 1.4% of the sample, which has roughly 130,000 clones, roughly 90% seen once. This clone appeared a few times. What it recognizes is unknown. Study results and caveats: Cytomegalovirus status, reportedly, was diagnosed with high specificity and sensitivity by the classifier. The investigators catalogued 150 or so TCR beta chains as cytomegalovirus-associated. Researchers reported that a few CMV-associated chains were confirmed in vitro as CMV antigen-specific.

The germline V gene encodes CDR1 MRHNA and CDR2 SNTAGT. V dropped 3 bases and J dropped 4 bases, with 6 bases sitting between them. CDR3 length: 13 residues. V gene TRBV6-4 combines with J gene TRBJ2-2; perhaps TRBD2 as D (5 bases). The TCR was taken from a man aged 30 to 39 in good health and CMV-seronegative. Sequenced input: PBMCs. CDR3 nucleotide sequence: TGTGCCAGCAGTGAGGGAGCCACCGGGGAGCTGTTTTTT. Translated, it gives CASSEGATGELFF.